These 6 T cell receptor beta chains were all obtained from the same sample, sequenced in a study of blood T cell repertoires in COVID-19. Sequenced by immunoSEQ multiplex PCR; TCRdb stores in-frame clones only, minus some. Among some 130,000 clones listed, 86% were seen once. The sequenced sample was peripheral blood. The receptors here all came from a woman in her 70s with COVID-19, enrolled during active disease.

The chain couples TRBV12-5 to TRBJ2-5, with D possibly being TRBD2 (6 bases). Trimming took off 7 bases at V and 5 bases at J, with 14 bases between the two ends. The germline CDR1 and CDR2 sequences are LGHNT and FRNRAP. The CDR3 spans 13 residues. The CDR3 bases are TGTGCTAGTGCCGAATCAGGGAGGGAGACCCAGTACTTC. Its translation: CASAESGRETQYF.

CDR3 protein: CASSPGTSGGRGYYEQYF. Here the CDR3 DNA reads TGTGCCAGCTCCCCGGGGACTAGCGGGGGCCGGGGGTACTACGAGCAGTACTTC. This chain joins TRBV18 and TRBJ2-7; 14 bases map to TRBD2. CDR3 length: 18 amino acids. Unmatched junction bases numbered 13, after V lost 6 bases and J lost 3 bases. The germline gives CDR1 KGHSH, CDR2 LQKENI.

This clone showed up just a few times. The V call is TRBV2, the J call TRBJ1-4; 9 bases are shared with TRBD1. The germline CDR1 and CDR2 sequences are SNHLY and FYNNEI. Losses at the gene ends were 5 bases for V and 7 bases for J; bases not matched to a gene: 8. The CDR3 is 15 amino acids. CDR3 amino acids: CASSRQGETSEKLFF. CDR3 DNA: TGTGCCAGCAGTCGACAGGGGGAAACCAGTGAAAAACTGTTTTTT.

The rearrangement joins TRBV12-3 or TRBV12-4 to TRBJ2-7; tentative D call: TRBD2 (5 bases). Trimming left V 3 bases short and J 6 bases short, with 12 bases between. CDR3 length: 13 amino acids. Here the CDR3 DNA reads TGTGCCAGCAGTTTGGGTGAGGGCGGCGAGCAGTACTTC. This codes for CASSLGEGGEQYF.

CDR3 amino acids: CASNDQGGSDTIYF. The CDR3, as DNA: TGCGCCAGCAACGATCAGGGGGGCTCGGACACCATATATTTT. The rearrangement uses TRBV5-1 and TRBJ1-3, with 7 bases matching TRBD1. Germline CDR1 reads SGHRS; CDR2 reads YFSETQ. This CDR3 is 14 amino acids long. Trimming removed 6 bases from V and 8 bases from J; junction bases left unmatched: 11.

This clone was seen only once. This rearrangement joins TRBV5-5 to TRBJ2-2, with a tentative D call TRBD1 (6 bases). The CDR3 has 15 residues. Trimming removed 0 bases from V and 2 bases from J, with 8 bases in between. Germline V gives CDR1 SGHKS, CDR2 YYEKEE (reference sequence). The CDR3 DNA follows: TGTGCCAGCAGCTTGGCAGGGGCTAACACCGGGGAGCTGTTTTTT. It is translated as CASSLAGANTGELFF. The complete variable domain, with remaining parts taken from reference TRBV5-5 and TRBJ2-2, reads DAGVTQSPTHLIKTRGQQVTLRCSPISGHKSVSWYQQVLGQGPQFIFQYYEKEERGRGNFPDRFSARQFPNYSSELNVNALLLGDSALYLCASSLAGANTGELFFGEGSRLTVL.